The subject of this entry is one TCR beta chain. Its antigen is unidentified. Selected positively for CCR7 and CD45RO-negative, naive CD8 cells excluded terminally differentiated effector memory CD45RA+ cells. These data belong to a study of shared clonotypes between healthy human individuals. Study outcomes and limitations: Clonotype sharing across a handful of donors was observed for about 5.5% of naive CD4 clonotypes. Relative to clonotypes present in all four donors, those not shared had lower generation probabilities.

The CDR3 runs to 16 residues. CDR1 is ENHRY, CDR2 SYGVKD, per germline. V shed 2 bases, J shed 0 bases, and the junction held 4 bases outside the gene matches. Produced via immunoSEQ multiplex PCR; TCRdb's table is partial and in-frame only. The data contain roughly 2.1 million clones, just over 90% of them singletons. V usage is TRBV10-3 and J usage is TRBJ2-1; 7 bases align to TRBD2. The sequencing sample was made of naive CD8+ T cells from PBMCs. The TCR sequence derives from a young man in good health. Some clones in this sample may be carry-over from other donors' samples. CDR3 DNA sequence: TGTGCCATCAGTGAGAGCGGGGAGCGCTCCTACAATGAGCAGTTCTTC. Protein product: CAISESGERSYNEQFF.